The 24 T cell receptor beta chains below all came from one sample that was sequenced in a study of OX40 agonist ivuxolimab in advanced cancers. The method was immunoSEQ multiplex PCR; TCRdb's version includes in-frame clones alone and lacks a portion of them. The sample contains approximately 76,000 clones, approximately 89% of which appear only once. The sample was CD4+ or CD8+ T cells sorted from blood, taken in a trial of the OX40 agonist ivuxolimab. Source of these receptors: an adult with an advanced solid tumor such as melanoma, head and neck, liver or kidney cancer.

The CDR3 protein is CASSLIDKTYEQYF. DNA for the CDR3: TGTGCCAGCAGTTTAATTGACAAGACCTACGAGCAGTACTTC. The rearrangement links TRBV28 to TRBJ2-7; no reliable D call. The ends were cut back, 2 bases at V and 2 bases at J, with 10 bases in the middle. Looked up from germline, CDR1 is MDHEN and CDR2 is SYDVKM. The CDR3 consists of 14 residues. Full variable domain (remainder filled in from reference TRBV28 and TRBJ2-7): DVKVTQSSRYLVKRTGEKVFLECVQDMDHENMFWYRQDPGLGLRLIYFSYDVKMKEKGDIPEGYSVSREKKERFSLILESASTNQTSMYLCASSLIDKTYEQYFGPGTRLTVT.

The chain uses TRBV9 and TRBJ1-1, with 10 bases identical to TRBD1. CDR3 length: 15 residues. Per the germline V gene, CDR1 is SGDLS and CDR2 is YYNGEE. V shed 3 bases, J shed 5 bases, and the junction held 7 bases outside the gene matches. The CDR3 loop is CASSANDRGLTEAFF. CDR3 bases: TGTGCCAGCAGCGCGAACGACAGGGGGCTGACTGAAGCTTTCTTT.

The V call is TRBV30, the J call TRBJ1-1; 7 bases match TRBD1. Germline V gene sequence: CDR1 GTSNPN, CDR2 SVGIG (reference sequence). The CDR3 runs 13 residues. With 4 bases clipped from V and 0 bases from J, the junction kept 2 bases outside the gene matches. The CDR3 DNA reads TGTGCCTGGAACAGGGGACTGAACACTGAAGCTTTCTTT. Translating it yields CAWNRGLNTEAFF.

The J gene is TRBJ1-2, the V gene TRBV28; 11 bases agree with TRBD1. Germline CDR1 and CDR2: MDHEN and SYDVKM. V dropped 6 bases and J dropped 8; count of bases not matched to a gene: 11. There are 15 residues in the CDR3. The DNA for the CDR3 is TGTGCCAGCAGCACCTTTACCGGGACAGGGGGAGGCTACACCTTC. Encoded protein: CASSTFTGTGGGYTF.

The chain is built from TRBV2 and TRBJ2-3; either TRBD1 or TRBD2 may supply D (6 bases each). Looked up from germline, CDR1 is SNHLY and CDR2 is FYNNEI. V was shortened by 8 bases and J by 1 base, with 13 bases between the two germline ends. The CDR3 has 14 amino acids. CDR3 residues: CASSSRGRTDTQYF. The CDR3 DNA is TGTGCCAGCTCCTCCCGGGGGCGCACAGATACGCAGTATTTT.

This chain uses TRBV7-8 with TRBJ2-6; perhaps D is TRBD1 or TRBD2 (6 bases each). The ends were cut back, 5 bases at V and 2 bases at J, with 13 bases in the middle. The CDR3 length is 16 residues. The germline CDR1 and CDR2 sequences are SGHVS and FQNEAQ. CDR3 sequence reads: CASSPGARAGANVLTF. The CDR3 coding sequence is TGTGCCAGCAGCCCGGGGGCGAGGGCTGGGGCCAACGTCCTGACTTTC.

The rearrangement joins TRBV6-1 to TRBJ2-1; D uncertain. V was trimmed by 2 bases and J by 11 bases, leaving 7 bases between them. Germline assignment: CDR1 MNHNS and CDR2 SASEGT. This CDR3 is built from 11 residues. This chain's CDR3 is CASSETRKQFF. CDR3 DNA sequence: TGTGCCAGCAGTGAAACAAGGAAGCAGTTCTTC.

The table lists this clone with a few counts. The rearrangement links TRBV27 to TRBJ2-2; TRBD2 matches at 7 bases. The CDR3 covers 16 residues. The V gene end was trimmed by 0 bases and the J gene end by 4 bases; junction bases not matched to a gene: 5. The V gene's germline CDR1 is MNHEY and CDR2 SMNVEV (reference sequence). In nucleotides, the CDR3 is TGTGCCAGCAGTTTATCTCGGGGGGTGGGCACCGGGGAGCTGTTTTTT. Protein: CASSLSRGVGTGELFF.

The CDR3 sequence is CASSLDRHSSYEQYF. In DNA form, the CDR3 reads TGTGCCAGCAGCTTAGACCGACACTCCTCCTACGAGCAGTACTTC. The V call is TRBV7-9, the J call TRBJ2-7; D remains unclear. V was clipped by 1 base and J by 0 bases, with 10 bases between them. This CDR3 contains 15 residues. Germline values: CDR1 SEHNR, CDR2 FQNEAQ (reference sequence).

The V and J genes are TRBV4-1 and TRBJ2-3; TRBD1 agrees at 8 bases. The ends lost 0 bases at V and 1 base at J; junction bases unmatched: 6. The CDR3 extends over 17 amino acids. Germline V gene lookup returns CDR1 MGHRA and CDR2 YSYEKL. In DNA form, the CDR3 reads TGCGCCAGCAGCCAAGAAACGACAGGGGTTCGCACAGATACGCAGTATTTT. Translation gives CASSQETTGVRTDTQYF.

Of note for this clone: This same CDR3 is encoded by further DNA sequences in the sample. The rearrangement joins TRBV7-3 to TRBJ2-1; D might be TRBD2 (6 bases). The CDR3 spans 12 residues. Germline V gives CDR1 SGHTA, CDR2 FQGTGA. The germline V and J ends were trimmed by 0 bases and 9 bases, with 6 bases remaining between them. The CDR3 here is CASSLTGGEQFF. CDR3 in DNA: TGTGCCAGCAGCTTAACCGGGGGTGAGCAGTTCTTC.

The chain joins TRBV6-1 to TRBJ1-6; D perhaps matches TRBD1 (6 bases). The CDR3 is made up of 14 amino acids. The germline V gene has CDR1 MNHNS and CDR2 SASEGT. V was clipped by 7 bases and J by 9 bases, with 16 bases between them. As DNA, the CDR3 is TGTGCCAGCATAGAGGGGGTTTTTCGTTCACCCCTCCACTTT. It yields the protein CASIEGVFRSPLHF.

The J gene is TRBJ2-3, the V gene TRBV5-4; D may be TRBD2 (6 bases). With 4 bases removed from V and 1 base from J, the gap between germline ends came to 13 bases. CDR3 length equals 15 residues. Germline V CDR1 and CDR2: SGHNT, YYREEE (reference sequence). CDR3 in amino acids: CASSTGGGGTDTQYF. The DNA for the CDR3 is TGTGCCAGCAGCACCGGCGGAGGGGGCACAGATACGCAGTATTTT.

This chain uses TRBV5-4 with TRBJ2-3, with 13 bases aligning to TRBD2. From germline, CDR1 is SGHNT and CDR2 YYREEE (reference sequence). The V and J ends lost 3 bases and 4 bases, in that order; junction bases with no gene match: 14. The length of the CDR3 is 19 residues. CDR3 sequence (DNA): TGTGCCAGCAGCTACCCGGGACTAGCGGGATTCGGTGCGGCAGATACGCAGTATTTT. This translates into CASSYPGLAGFGAADTQYF.

The chain uses TRBV11-3 and TRBJ2-7; 9 bases align to TRBD1. Losses at the gene ends were 0 bases for V and 0 bases for J; bases not matched to a gene: 9. Germline V gene lookup returns CDR1 SGHNT and CDR2 YENEEA. The CDR3 sequence is 18 residues long. CDR3: CASSLEGRDRVNSYEQYF. CDR3 DNA: TGTGCCAGCAGCTTAGAAGGTAGGGACAGGGTTAACTCCTACGAGCAGTACTTC. The whole variable domain, remainder taken from reference TRBV11-3 and TRBJ2-7, is EAGVVQSPRYKIIEKKQPVAFWCNPISGHNTLYWYLQNLGQGPELLIRYENEEAVDDSQLPKDRFSAERLKGVDSTLKIQPAELGDSAVYLCASSLEGRDRVNSYEQYFGPGTRLTVT.

This clone has just one count. The chain has TRBV5-1 and TRBJ2-1, with 7 nucleotides matching TRBD1. Looked up from germline, CDR1 is SGHRS and CDR2 is YFSETQ. Losses at the gene ends were 0 bases for V and 3 bases for J; bases not matched to a gene: 9. The CDR3 extends over 17 amino acids. The CDR3 coding sequence is TGCGCCAGCAGCTTGGTACCAGGGGGTACCCTCTACAATGAGCAGTTCTTC. Its translation: CASSLVPGGTLYNEQFF.

The CDR3 DNA reads as TGTGCCAGCAGACCTTTGAACACTGAAGCTTTCTTT. Its protein product is CASRPLNTEAFF. The genes are TRBV6-1 and TRBJ1-1; D is uncertain. The germline V and J ends were trimmed by 6 bases and 0 bases, with 5 bases remaining between them. In germline, CDR1 is MNHNS, CDR2 SASEGT. The CDR3 spans 12 residues.

The J gene is TRBJ1-2, the V gene TRBV10-3; maybe TRBD1 (6 bases). CDR3 length equals 16 residues. CDR1 and CDR2 from the germline V gene are ENHRY and SYGVKD. V dropped 2 bases and J dropped 2 bases, with 15 bases sitting between them. Written as DNA, the CDR3 is TGTGCCATCAGTGAGACCCCGGGGGCTGTAAACTATGGCTACACCTTC. This gives the protein CAISETPGAVNYGYTF.

The chain is built from TRBV28 and TRBJ2-7; 12 nucleotides line up with TRBD1. CDR3 length equals 22 residues. The germline V gene encodes CDR1 MDHEN and CDR2 SYDVKM. The junction had 24 bases not matched to a gene; V was cut back by 4 bases and J by 2 bases. In nucleotides, the CDR3 is TGTGCCAGCAGTTCCCATCCGTCCTCCGGGACAGGGGGCGACTGGTTTACCTACGAGCAGTACTTC. This sequence encodes CASSSHPSSGTGGDWFTYEQYF.

The V and J genes are TRBV9 and TRBJ2-3, with D unresolved. In germline, CDR1 is SGDLS, CDR2 YYNGEE. CDR3 size: 14 residues. V was pared by 1 base and J by 2 bases, with 8 bases between. This CDR3 is CASSVSSSTDTQYF. The CDR3 DNA reads TGTGCCAGCAGCGTAAGCAGCTCCACAGATACGCAGTATTTT.

CDR3 sequence: CASSPNEGSNTGELFF. The CDR3 nucleotides are TGTGCCAGCAGCCCAAACGAGGGGTCGAACACCGGGGAGCTGTTTTTT. V gene TRBV7-9 combines with J gene TRBJ2-2; either TRBD1 or TRBD2 may supply D (5 bases each). Germline V lookup: CDR1 SEHNR, CDR2 FQNEAQ (reference sequence). V was cut by 5 bases and J by 0 bases, with 13 bases left in between. The CDR3 is 16 amino acids.

CDR3 sequence (DNA): TGTGCCAGCAGTGCTCCCGGGAGGAATGAAAAACTGTTTTTT. As protein: CASSAPGRNEKLFF. This chain uses TRBV6-1 with TRBJ1-4; unclear D gene. Germline loops: CDR1 MNHNS, CDR2 SASEGT. This CDR3 has 14 residues. V lost 4 bases and J lost 5, with 11 bases in between.

The V call is TRBV19, the J call TRBJ2-7; D gene uncertain. This CDR3 has 12 amino acids. Trimming stripped 7 bases from V and 3 bases from J, with 10 bases between. CDR1 is LNHDA and CDR2 is SQIVND in the germline V gene (reference sequence). The CDR3 sequence is CASKGAGYEQYF. The CDR3 DNA is TGTGCCAGTAAGGGCGCCGGCTACGAGCAGTACTTC.

The chain links TRBV5-5 to TRBJ2-3; 8 bases map to TRBD2. From germline, CDR1 is SGHKS and CDR2 YYEKEE (reference sequence). This CDR3 contains 16 residues. The junction had 9 bases not matched to a gene; V was cut back by 1 base and J by 5 bases. Here the CDR3 reads CASSLYSSGDVDTQYF. Written as DNA, the CDR3 is TGTGCCAGCAGCTTGTATAGTAGCGGGGATGTAGATACGCAGTATTTT.